These 4 T cell receptor beta chains share one sample of origin, sequenced in a study of blood T cell repertoires in COVID-19. Sequencing used immunoSEQ multiplex PCR; TCRdb keeps in-frame clones, though not all of them. This sample has 140,000 or so clones, with about nine tenths found just once. The source material was peripheral blood. The receptors stem from a woman older than 75 with acute or convalescent COVID-19.

V gene TRBV7-2 combines with J gene TRBJ2-1; D remains unclear. Trimming pared 1 base from V and 8 bases from J, leaving 9 bases between. This CDR3 contains 13 residues. Germline V gene sequence: CDR1 SGHTA, CDR2 FQGNSA. The CDR3 sequence is CASSLVSSDEQFF. CDR3 sequence (DNA): TGTGCCAGCAGCTTAGTTAGCAGCGATGAGCAGTTCTTC.

CDR3 DNA: TGTGCCAGCAGCCAAGTCGGAGTTCATGAGCAGTTCTTC. Amino acids: CASSQVGVHEQFF. V is TRBV14 and J is TRBJ2-1, with D unclear. The CDR3 loop spans 13 amino acids. Germline CDR1 and CDR2: SGHDN and FVKESK. Trimming cost V 1 base and J 8 bases, with 9 bases left between them. Full variable domain (missing parts from reference TRBV14 and TRBJ2-1): EAGVTQFPSHSVIEKGQTVTLRCDPISGHDNLYWYRRVMGKEIKFLLHFVKESKQDESGMPNNRFLAERTGGTYSTLKVQPAELEDSGVYFCASSQVGVHEQFFGPGTRLTVL.

This rearrangement joins TRBV30 to TRBJ1-2; 8 bases are a match to TRBD1. CDR1 is GTSNPN, CDR2 SVGIG, per germline (reference sequence). The CDR3 covers 15 residues. The V and J ends lost 5 bases and 3 bases, in that order; junction bases with no gene match: 11. Here the CDR3 reads CAWAGRRGQDYGYTF. The CDR3 DNA reads as TGTGCCTGGGCTGGGAGGCGGGGACAGGACTATGGCTACACCTTC.

The chain employs TRBV18 and TRBJ1-2; the D is unclear. This CDR3 spans 12 amino acids. The V and J ends lost 1 base and 7 bases respectively, with 7 bases between them. CDR1 and CDR2 (germline): KGHSH, LQKENI. This chain's CDR3 is CASSPQGGGYTF. The CDR3 nucleotides read TGTGCCAGCTCACCACAGGGAGGTGGCTACACCTTC.